The 27 T cell receptor beta chains reported below all come from one sample, sequenced in a study of T cell responses to AZD1222 COVID-19 vaccine. The protocol was immunoSEQ multiplex PCR, while the TCRdb copy is restricted to in-frame clones and leaves out a portion. The top ten hold less than 6.5% of the sample, which has about 160,000 clones, about 88% seen once. Sequencing used peripheral blood, obtained on day 0 of AZD1222 vaccination. The receptors come from an adult in good health.

The chain links TRBV28 to TRBJ1-1, with D possibly TRBD1 on 5 matching bases. Trimming removed 6 bases at V and 4 bases at J, with 15 bases between. CDR1 and CDR2 (germline): MDHEN, SYDVKM. The CDR3 spans 14 residues. The CDR3 DNA reads TGTGCCAGCAGACCTGGGGGACCCCCCACTGAAGCTTTCTTT. This gives the protein CASRPGGPPTEAFF. Using reference TRBV28 and TRBJ1-1 for the parts outside the CDR3, the full variable domain is DVKVTQSSRYLVKRTGEKVFLECVQDMDHENMFWYRQDPGLGLRLIYFSYDVKMKEKGDIPEGYSVSREKKERFSLILESASTNQTSMYLCASRPGGPPTEAFFGQGTRLTVV.

The chain is built from TRBV6-5 and TRBJ1-5, with 9 nucleotides matching TRBD1. The V segment lost 6 bases and the J segment 4 bases; nucleotides outside the gene matches: 4. Germline V gene sequence: CDR1 MNHEY, CDR2 SVGAGI. This CDR3 contains 14 residues. CDR3 nucleotides: TGTGCCAGCAGACGGACAGGGGAGAATCAGCCCCAGCATTTT. Translated, it gives CASRRTGENQPQHF.

V is TRBV4-2 and J is TRBJ1-5, with no clear D. The CDR3 has 15 residues. Germline values: CDR1 LGHNA, CDR2 YNFKEQ. V lost 1 base to trimming and J lost 0 bases, with 7 bases between them. Here the CDR3 reads CASSQGGDSNQPQHF. DNA of the CDR3: TGTGCCAGCAGCCAAGGGGGTGATAGCAATCAGCCCCAGCATTTT.

J is TRBJ2-7 and V is TRBV30; TRBD1 is a possible D gene (5 bases). This CDR3 is 12 amino acids long. V dropped 2 bases and J dropped 6 bases, with 11 bases sitting between them. Germline lookup yields CDR1 GTSNPN and CDR2 SVGIG (reference sequence). The CDR3 DNA follows: TGTGCCTGGAGTCTTACAGGAATCGAGCAGTACTTC. This gives the protein CAWSLTGIEQYF.

The chain joins TRBV15 to TRBJ1-6, with a tentative D call TRBD1 (6 bases). Germline V lookup: CDR1 LNHNV, CDR2 YYDKDF (reference sequence). V was cut by 0 bases and J by 0 bases, with 15 bases left in between. The CDR3 spans 19 residues. CDR3 sequence reads: CATSRDSFLGASYNSPLHF. CDR3 sequence (DNA): TGTGCCACCAGCAGAGATTCTTTTCTGGGGGCCTCCTATAATTCACCCCTCCACTTT.

This chain connects TRBV6-1 to TRBJ1-3, with 8 bases identical to TRBD1. V was clipped by 3 bases and J by 3 bases; unmatched bases: 4. Germline assignment: CDR1 MNHNS and CDR2 SASEGT. This CDR3 spans 15 amino acids. CDR3 loop: CASSDQGAFGNTIYF. CDR3 bases: TGTGCCAGCAGTGACCAGGGGGCTTTTGGAAACACCATATATTTT.

V and J are TRBV30 and TRBJ2-7, with 9 bases that match TRBD2. The CDR3 runs to 13 residues. Germline CDR1 reads GTSNPN; CDR2 reads SVGIG (reference sequence). J lost 2 bases, V lost 5 bases, and 4 bases had no gene match. The DNA of the CDR3 is TGTGCCTGGCAGAGCGGGGGGACCTACGAGCAGTACTTC. Translation gives CAWQSGGTYEQYF.

This clone was observed a single time. J is TRBJ1-4 and V is TRBV3-1 (or the pseudogene TRBV3-2); D not resolved. The ends were cut back, 1 base at V and 8 bases at J, with 2 bases in the middle. This CDR3 is 11 amino acids long. Per the germline V gene, CDR1 is LGHDT and CDR2 is YNNKEL (reference sequence). The CDR3 DNA reads as TGTGCCAGCAGCCAAGGAGAAAAACTGTTTTTT. Translating it yields CASSQGEKLFF.

This clone was seen more than once but under ten times. The chain couples TRBV24-1 to TRBJ2-2; the D gene is possibly TRBD2 (5 bases). This CDR3 is built from 15 residues. Trimming took 10 bases from V and 5 from J, leaving 19 bases between them. Germline V gene data show CDR1 as KGHDR and CDR2 as SFDVKD. In nucleotides, the CDR3 is TGTGCCACGGCCAGCGGAATGAGGGAAACCGGGGAGCTGTTTTTT. Protein product: CATASGMRETGELFF.

This clone is a singleton in its sample. Additional DNA sequences in this sample encode the identical CDR3. The chain carries TRBV28 and TRBJ1-1, with TRBD1 matching over 7 bases. Germline V gene sequence: CDR1 MDHEN, CDR2 SYDVKM. Germline trimming cut 5 bases from V and 2 bases from J; bases unmatched to any gene: 2. This CDR3 has 13 amino acids. The CDR3 loop is CASSRQGNTEAFF. In DNA, the CDR3 is TGTGCCAGCAGTAGACAGGGAAACACTGAAGCTTTCTTT.

This clone showed up just once. The chain recombines TRBV24-1 with TRBJ1-3; no definite D call. The CDR3 runs to 11 residues. The germline gives CDR1 KGHDR, CDR2 SFDVKD. V was trimmed by 1 base and J by 6 bases, leaving 0 bases between them. Here the CDR3 reads CATSDLNTIYF. The CDR3 region has the DNA TGTGCCACCAGTGATTTAAACACCATATATTTT.

The V gene is TRBV18, the J gene TRBJ1-5, with 9 bases matching TRBD1. The CDR3 sequence is 15 residues long. With V trimmed by 5 bases and J by 7 bases, 9 bases remained unmatched. Per germline, CDR1 KGHSH and CDR2 LQKENI. The CDR3 DNA follows: TGTGCCAGCTCAAGCAAACAGGGGGCGGACCAGCCCCAGCATTTT. Translated, it gives CASSSKQGADQPQHF.

J is TRBJ1-5 and V is TRBV5-1, with 10 bases identical to TRBD1. V lost 7 bases to trimming and J lost 3 bases; unmatched junction nucleotides: 19. There are 19 residues in the CDR3. CDR1 and CDR2 (germline): SGHRS, YFSETQ. Here the CDR3 reads CASRLLDRGVDTLNQPQHF. The CDR3 DNA reads TGCGCCAGCCGACTTTTGGACAGGGGGGTCGATACTCTCAATCAGCCCCAGCATTTT.

About this clone: Other nucleotide sequences from this sample produce the same CDR3. The V and J genes are TRBV6-2 or TRBV6-3 and TRBJ1-1, with D possibly being TRBD1 (5 bases). The germline V gene encodes CDR1 MNHEY and CDR2 SVGEGT. Trimming stripped 2 bases from V and 1 base from J, with 8 bases between. This CDR3 is built from 14 residues. CDR3 DNA: TGTGCCAGCAGTTACGCAGGGCCGAACACTGAAGCTTTCTTT. Translating it yields CASSYAGPNTEAFF.

V usage is TRBV4-1 and J usage is TRBJ2-2, with D tentatively TRBD1 (5 bases). V was pared by 0 bases and J by 9 bases, with 14 bases between. This CDR3 contains 15 residues. CDR1 MGHRA and CDR2 YSYEKL come from the germline V gene. CDR3 residues: CASSQDQAAGRELFF. CDR3 sequence (DNA): TGCGCCAGCAGCCAAGATCAGGCGGCAGGGCGGGAGCTGTTTTTT.

The rearrangement links TRBV18 to TRBJ1-1; D uncertain. Trimming left V 4 bases short and J 7 bases short, with 10 bases between. This CDR3 has 12 amino acids. Germline V lookup: CDR1 KGHSH, CDR2 LQKENI. The CDR3 nucleotides are TGTGCCAGCTCACTTACAGAAAATGAAGCTTTCTTT. Amino acid sequence: CASSLTENEAFF.

V and J are TRBV18 and TRBJ2-3; perhaps TRBD2 as D (5 bases). The length of the CDR3 is 15 residues. Deletions cut 3 bases from V and 6 bases from J, with 16 bases between. Germline CDR1 is KGHSH and CDR2 is LQKENI. As DNA, the CDR3 is TGTGCCAGCTCACCTGGCTCTCCCGGGGTCGATACGCAGTATTTT. Translating it yields CASSPGSPGVDTQYF. Full variable domain (outside the CDR3, taken from reference TRBV18 and TRBJ2-3): NAGVMQNPRHLVRRRGQEARLRCSPMKGHSHVYWYRQLPEEGLKFMVYLQKENIIDESGMPKERFSAEFPKEGPSILRIQQVVRGDSAAYFCASSPGSPGVDTQYFGPGTRLTVL.

This chain joins TRBV2 and TRBJ2-3; TRBD1 aligns across 10 bases. After removal of 6 bases from V and 3 bases from J, the junction contained 3 bases not matched to a gene. CDR3 length equals 14 residues. In germline, CDR1 is SNHLY, CDR2 FYNNEI. In DNA, the CDR3 is TGTGCCAGCAGAAGGACAGGGGGGACAGATACGCAGTATTTT. This gives the protein CASRRTGGTDTQYF.

V is TRBV7-8 and J is TRBJ1-2; 7 nucleotides match TRBD1. J gave up 2 bases and V 5 bases, and 2 bases lay outside the gene matches. The germline CDR1 and CDR2 sequences are SGHVS and FQNEAQ. The CDR3 loop spans 13 amino acids. In nucleotides, the CDR3 is TGTGCCAGCAGCCGGGGACAGAACTATGGCTACACCTTC. Translated, it gives CASSRGQNYGYTF.

The genes are TRBV5-1 and TRBJ2-1, with 10 positions matching TRBD1. The V and J ends lost 3 bases and 9 bases, in that order; junction bases with no gene match: 3. This CDR3 contains 13 residues. In germline, CDR1 is SGHRS, CDR2 YFSETQ. Here the CDR3 reads CASSWTGGSEQFF. CDR3 sequence (DNA): TGCGCCAGCAGCTGGACAGGGGGAAGTGAGCAGTTCTTC.

CDR3 DNA sequence: TGCAGTGCTAGTGTCGCGGGGCTCTCCTACAATGAGCAGTTCTTC. It codes for CSASVAGLSYNEQFF. The V call is TRBV20-1, the J call TRBJ2-1, with D possibly being TRBD2 (6 bases). The CDR3 is 15 amino acids. V was cut by 3 bases and J by 0 bases, with 12 bases left in between. CDR1 is DFQATT, CDR2 SNEGSKA, per germline (reference sequence).

The chain recombines TRBV4-3 with TRBJ2-7, with D unresolved. This CDR3 comprises 13 residues. With 0 bases removed from V and 4 bases from J, the gap between germline ends came to 7 bases. Germline-derived CDR1 and CDR2 are LGHNA and YSLEER. The CDR3 region is CASSQDIGYEQYF. The DNA for the CDR3 is TGCGCCAGCAGCCAAGATATCGGGTACGAGCAGTACTTC.

This chain joins TRBV7-2 and TRBJ1-2; D gene unclear. Germline values: CDR1 SGHTA, CDR2 FQGNSA. The CDR3 has 16 amino acids. The V end lost 5 bases, the J end lost 6 bases, and 22 bases lay between the germline ends. Here the CDR3 reads CASSLLSRYGVDGYTF. For the CDR3, the DNA is TGTGCCAGCAGCCTTTTGTCGAGGTACGGTGTCGATGGCTACACCTTC.

This clone was found a few times. The chain recombines TRBV6-5 with TRBJ1-2; TRBD1 matches at 8 bases. Germline assignment: CDR1 MNHEY and CDR2 SVGAGI. V shed 8 bases and J 5 bases; nucleotides not matched to a gene: 7. This CDR3 comprises 13 residues. CDR3 sequence (DNA): TGTGCCAGCGGCAGGGGGCTGGGGTATGGCTACACCTTC. This sequence encodes CASGRGLGYGYTF.

This rearrangement joins TRBV10-3 to TRBJ1-6, with D unclear. In germline, CDR1 is ENHRY, CDR2 SYGVKD. This CDR3 has 14 residues. V lost 0 bases and J 14 bases, leaving 14 bases between the germline ends. The CDR3 bases are TGTGCCATCAGTGAGTCTGGCGGTGGTAGGGCCCTCCACTTT. Translating gives CAISESGGGRALHF.

This clone was found a few times. The chain recombines TRBV19 with TRBJ1-1; 8 bases line up with TRBD1. Trimming at V came to 7 bases and at J to 6 bases, leaving 4 bases not matched to a gene. The CDR3 covers 12 residues. Germline V lookup: CDR1 LNHDA, CDR2 SQIVND (reference sequence). The chain's CDR3 is CASTQGAPEAFF. The CDR3 bases are TGTGCCAGTACCCAGGGGGCCCCTGAAGCTTTCTTT. The variable domain in full, completed from reference TRBV19 and TRBJ1-1, reads DGGITQSPKYLFRKEGQNVTLSCEQNLNHDAMYWYRQDPGQGLRLIYYSQIVNDFQKGDIAEGYSVSREKKESFPLTVTSAQKNPTAFYLCASTQGAPEAFFGQGTRLTVV.

This clone was recorded only once. V usage is TRBV4-2 and J usage is TRBJ2-2; D uncertain. V lost 2 bases and J lost 3, with 4 bases in between. CDR3 size: 13 residues. Germline-derived CDR1 and CDR2 are LGHNA and YNFKEQ. The CDR3 spells CASSQPDTGELFF. CDR3 nucleotides: TGTGCCAGCAGCCAACCTGACACCGGGGAGCTGTTTTTT.